Presented here are 10 T cell receptor beta chains from one specimen sequenced in a study of molecular identifiers for immune sequencing clone quantification. TCRdb reprocessed the PCR reads with MiXCR, giving one entry per CDR3 protein. The sample yields hundreds of thousands of distinct CDR3 sequences, about 25% seen once. Specimen: naive CD8+ T cells from blood, with Jurkat cell RNA spiked in. Described subset: FACS-sorted CD8+CD4-CCR7+CD45RA+ naive T cells. Receptor source: a human donor in good health. Some libraries in this study had Jurkat cell RNA spiked in.

The chain joins TRBV7-2 to TRBJ2-3, with TRBD2 matching over 14 bases. The trim removed 11 bases at V and 2 bases at J, leaving 9 bases unmatched. The CDR3 runs to 16 residues. Germline V gene lookup returns CDR1 SGHTA and CDR2 FQGNSA. The CDR3 bases are TGTGCCCGCCCCGGGACTAGCGGGGGATTCACAGATACGCAGTATTTT. It translates to CARPGTSGGFTDTQYF. The full variable domain, in which reference TRBV7-2 and TRBJ2-3 provide the parts outside the CDR3, is GAGVSQSPSNKVTEKGKDVELRCDPISGHTALYWYRQSLGQGLEFLIYFQGNSAPDKSGLPSDRFSAERTGGSVSTLTIQRTQQEDSAVYLCARPGTSGGFTDTQYFGPGTRLTVL.

The chain couples TRBV19 to TRBJ2-7, with D maybe TRBD2 (5 bases). Germline CDR1 LNHDA, CDR2 SQIVND (reference sequence). The length of the CDR3 is 13 residues. The V gene lost 10 bases and the J gene lost 4 bases, with 17 bases spanning the gap. As DNA, the CDR3 is TGTGCCACAGGTCTCGGCGGGTTTTACGAGCAGTACTTC. The encoded protein is CATGLGGFYEQYF.

Comments on this clonotype: A read error may be the cause here, since a much bigger clone is one base away. CDR3 protein: CVSSPAGTSYEQFF. CDR3 nucleotides: TGTGTCAGCAGCCCTGCCGGGACTAGCTATGAGCAGTTCTTC. V gene TRBV7-9 combines with J gene TRBJ2-1; 9 positions agree with TRBD2. The CDR3 spans 14 residues. Germline-derived CDR1 and CDR2 are SEHNR and FQNEAQ (reference sequence).

The CDR3 loop is CASSLPGAPEPQYF. The DNA for the CDR3 is TGTGCCAGCAGCTTACCAGGGGCCCCTGAGCCCCAGTACTTC. The V gene is TRBV7-9, the J gene TRBJ2-5, with D possibly being TRBD1 (6 bases). CDR3 size: 14 residues. Per germline, CDR1 SEHNR and CDR2 FQNEAQ (reference sequence). The V end was cut by 2 bases, the J end by 9 bases, with 16 bases between.

This clonotype was seen more than once but under ten times. J is TRBJ2-7 and V is TRBV4-2, with TRBD1 matching 10 bases. The CDR3 is made up of 15 amino acids. V was clipped by 3 bases and J by 4 bases; unmatched bases: 6. Germline values: CDR1 LGHNA, CDR2 YNFKEQ. Here the CDR3 DNA reads TGTGCCAGCAGCCACCCCGGGACAGGGGTGTACGAGCAGTACTTC. This sequence encodes CASSHPGTGVYEQYF.

This clonotype came up many times. This chain links TRBV6-6 with TRBJ2-7; D assignment may be TRBD1 or TRBD2 (5 bases each). Germline V gene sequence: CDR1 MNHNY, CDR2 SVGAGI (reference sequence). The CDR3 has 12 residues. V lost 2 bases and J lost 7, with 9 bases in between. CDR3 sequence reads: CASSYPGTEQYF. CDR3 bases: TGTGCCAGCAGTTACCCAGGGACGGAGCAGTACTTC.

The CDR3 region has the DNA TGTGCCAGCAGTTACCACCAGTACAATGAGCAGTTCTTC. It encodes CASSYHQYNEQFF. The V call is TRBV6-2 or TRBV6-3, the J call TRBJ2-1, with D uncertain. The CDR3 runs to 13 residues. Germline V gene data show CDR1 as MNHEY and CDR2 as SVGEGT. V was clipped by 2 bases and J by 4 bases, with 6 bases between them.

On this clonotype: It may be a read error: a sequence one base away is much more abundant. The chain combines TRBV20-1 with TRBJ1-1, with D unclear. This CDR3 region has 12 residues. Germline V gene data show CDR1 as DFQATT and CDR2 as SNEGSKA (reference sequence). In DNA, the CDR3 is TGCAAAGCATTGGACGGGAACACTGAAACTTTCTTT. This translates into CKALDGNTETFF.

Comments on this clonotype: A read error may explain this, as a much larger clone is one base away. The V call is TRBV24-1, the J call TRBJ2-3, with no clear D. The CDR3 runs to 13 residues. Germline CDR1 and CDR2: KGHDR and SFDVKD. CDR3 DNA: TGTGCCGCCAGCCCTACAGACACAGATACGCAGTATTTT. Its translation: CAASPTDTDTQYF.

As concerns this clonotype: An end of the junction differs from the germline gene, which may be a read error. V and J are TRBV7-2 and TRBJ1-5; no firm D call. From germline, CDR1 is SGHTA and CDR2 FQGNSA. The CDR3 consists of 15 residues. This CDR3 reads CASGLGGGSNQPQHF. CDR3 DNA: TGTGCCAGCGGCTTAGGTGGCGGTAGTAATCAACCCCAGCATTTT.